What follows are 32 T cell receptor beta chains derived from one specimen sequenced in a study of T cells expressing NK-cell markers. From its re-call of the 5' RACE reads, TCRdb lists each CDR3 protein once, without DNA. This sample's table reports roughly 420,000 distinct CDR3 sequences. The sequenced sample was blood T cells: a sorted CD56 or NKG2C T cell subset, CD4+ or CD8+ T cells, or bulk PBMC T cells (not recorded which). These receptors were taken from a woman between 18 and 69 years old in good health.

The gene calls are TRBV29-1 and TRBJ2-2; TCRdb proposes TRBD1, but this gene call is untestable without DNA. Germline CDR1 reads SQVTM; CDR2 reads ANQGSEA. This CDR3 spans 14 amino acids. The CDR3 loop reads CSVYGTLSDGELFF.

The chain employs TRBV18 and TRBJ2-2; with no DNA, the TCRdb D assignment of TRBD2 cannot be verified. CDR1 is KGHSH and CDR2 is LQKENI in the germline V gene. This CDR3 is 16 amino acids long. This CDR3 is CASSPSTTSVAGELFF.

V is TRBV12-3 or TRBV12-4 and J is TRBJ2-2; there is no DNA to check the TCRdb D call of TRBD1. The CDR3 has 15 residues. CDR3 protein: CASSRRDSLTGELFF.

The rearrangement links TRBV9 to TRBJ2-7; checking the TCRdb D call of TRBD1 is not possible without DNA. From germline, CDR1 is SGDLS and CDR2 YYNGEE. The length of the CDR3 is 15 residues. The CDR3 spells CASSAGTGGLYEQYF.

The V call is TRBV6-2 or TRBV6-3, the J call TRBJ1-2; TCRdb's D gene call, TRBD1, goes unchecked for lack of DNA. In germline, CDR1 is MNHEY, CDR2 SVGEGT. CDR3 size: 14 residues. CDR3 protein: CASTDAGSRWGYTF.

The chain is built from TRBV7-7 and TRBJ2-1. The CDR3 consists of 13 residues. Per germline, CDR1 SSHAT and CDR2 FNYEAQ (reference sequence). The CDR3: CASSLGVGNEQFF. Full variable domain (missing parts from reference TRBV7-7 and TRBJ2-1): GAGVSQSPRYKVTKRGQDVTLRCDPISSHATLYWYQQALGQGPEFLTYFNYEAQPDKSGLPSDRFSAERPEGSISTLTIQRTEQRDSAMYRCASSLGVGNEQFFGPGTRLTVL.

V and J are TRBV10-3 and TRBJ2-1. Germline values: CDR1 ENHRY, CDR2 SYGVKD. CDR3 length equals 15 residues. Here the CDR3 reads CAIRKTGVASNEQFF.

The V and J genes are TRBV7-8 and TRBJ1-6; absent DNA, TCRdb's TRBD1 call cannot be checked. The V gene's germline CDR1 is SGHVS and CDR2 FQNEAQ. The CDR3 loop spans 16 amino acids. CDR3 region: CASSPLTATDNSPLHF.

The chain recombines TRBV16 with TRBJ2-2; the D call from TCRdb, TRBD1, cannot be confirmed without DNA. This CDR3 contains 17 residues. The V gene's germline CDR1 is KGHSY and CDR2 FQNENV. CDR3 loop: CASSPTGGGSNTGELFF.

The chain links TRBV21-1 to TRBJ2-7; TCRdb calls TRBD1, which cannot be checked without DNA. TRBV21-1 is described as a pseudogene. The CDR3 sequence is 17 residues long. The CDR3 spells CASTKTRTGTFSYEQYF.

This rearrangement joins TRBV6-1 to TRBJ2-7; TCRdb outputs TRBD1, but without DNA this stays unchecked. Germline CDR1 reads MNHNS; CDR2 reads SASEGT. The CDR3 runs to 14 residues. CDR3: CASSASGTAYEQYF.

The V and J genes are TRBV6-2 or TRBV6-3 and TRBJ1-6. The length of the CDR3 is 15 residues. CDR1 and CDR2 from the germline V gene are MNHEY and SVGEGT. The CDR3 region is CASSYSTQQNSPLHF.

V and J are TRBV6-1 and TRBJ2-5; TCRdb's D call of TRBD1 is untestable without DNA. The length of the CDR3 is 14 residues. Germline CDR1 and CDR2: MNHNS and SASEGT. CDR3 protein: CASRHGTGGETQYF.

The chain recombines TRBV12-3 or TRBV12-4 with TRBJ2-6. The CDR3 contains 15 residues. The CDR3 region is CASSWESSGANVLTF.

The chain joins TRBV7-6 to TRBJ1-4; checking the TCRdb D call of TRBD1 is not possible without DNA. CDR1 is SGHVS and CDR2 is FNYEAQ in the germline V gene. This CDR3 is 17 amino acids long. CDR3 in amino acids: CASSSESQVSAFEKLFF.

The chain couples TRBV2 to TRBJ2-5; the TRBD1 assignment by TCRdb is unverifiable without DNA. CDR1 and CDR2 (germline): SNHLY, FYNNEI. CDR3 length: 14 residues. This chain's CDR3 is CASSLGRQGETQYF.

V and J are TRBV12-3 or TRBV12-4 and TRBJ1-1; TCRdb's assignment of TRBD1 cannot be checked, as there is no DNA. This CDR3 has 14 amino acids. The CDR3 sequence is CASREGHENTEAFF.

This chain connects TRBV28 to TRBJ2-3. The CDR3 is 15 amino acids. Germline V gives CDR1 MDHEN, CDR2 SYDVKM. The CDR3 loop reads CASSLADTSTDTQYF.

The rearrangement joins TRBV19 to TRBJ2-1. The CDR3 loop spans 14 amino acids. The germline CDR1 and CDR2 sequences are LNHDA and SQIVND (reference sequence). The chain's CDR3 is CASSIQGPYNEQFF. The full variable domain, rest sourced from reference TRBV19 and TRBJ2-1, is DGGITQSPKYLFRKEGQNVTLSCEQNLNHDAMYWYRQDPGQGLRLIYYSQIVNDFQKGDIAEGYSVSREKKESFPLTVTSAQKNPTAFYLCASSIQGPYNEQFFGPGTRLTVL.

The chain couples TRBV5-8 to TRBJ2-5; the TRBD2 assignment by TCRdb is unverifiable without DNA. The CDR3 has 14 residues. Germline CDR1 SGHTS, CDR2 YDEGEE. The chain's CDR3 is CASSSRVPRETQYF. Combining the CDR3 with reference TRBV5-8 and TRBJ2-5 gives the whole variable domain EAGVTQSPTHLIKTRGQQATLRCSPISGHTSVYWYQQALGLGLQFLLWYDEGEERNRGNFPPRFSGRQFPNYSSELNVNALELEDSALYLCASSSRVPRETQYFGPGTRLLVL.

This chain connects TRBV27 to TRBJ2-1. The CDR3 covers 15 residues. Per the germline V gene, CDR1 is MNHEY and CDR2 is SMNVEV (reference sequence). The CDR3 here is CASSFSESSYNEQFF.

CDR3 sequence reads: CASSLESPSGVGVGKTQYF. The rearrangement uses TRBV11-2 and TRBJ2-5; the D call from TCRdb, TRBD2, cannot be confirmed without DNA. The CDR3 is 19 amino acids. Germline loops: CDR1 SGHAT, CDR2 FQNNGV.

The CDR3 is CASSLRAAPDEKLFF. The chain couples TRBV9 to TRBJ1-4; there is no DNA to check the TCRdb D call of TRBD1. The length of the CDR3 is 15 residues. The germline V gene encodes CDR1 SGDLS and CDR2 YYNGEE.

The gene calls are TRBV12-3 or TRBV12-4 and TRBJ1-1. The CDR3 covers 14 residues. Here the CDR3 reads CASSKREVNTEAFF.

The chain uses TRBV4-1 and TRBJ1-4; TCRdb proposes TRBD1, but this gene call is untestable without DNA. The CDR3 spans 15 residues. Germline loops: CDR1 MGHRA, CDR2 YSYEKL. The CDR3 reads CASSHRTGGGEKLFF.

The gene calls are TRBV5-1 and TRBJ2-3; TCRdb lists TRBD2, though no DNA is available to test this call. The CDR3 spans 19 residues. CDR1 SGHRS and CDR2 YFSETQ come from the germline V gene. The CDR3 region is CASSLNLGTSGRGADTQYF.

The rearrangement uses TRBV5-1 and TRBJ2-1; TCRdb names TRBD1, which stays unverified in the absence of DNA. Germline V CDR1 and CDR2: SGHRS, YFSETQ. The length of the CDR3 is 14 residues. The CDR3 reads CASSKLRGDNEQFF.

The rearrangement links TRBV7-2 to TRBJ2-2; lacking DNA, the TRBD1 call made by TCRdb goes unchecked. This CDR3 contains 11 residues. Germline lookup yields CDR1 SGHTA and CDR2 FQGNSA. CDR3: CAISPWGELFF.

The chain is built from TRBV18 and TRBJ2-5; without DNA, the TCRdb call of TRBD1 cannot be checked. CDR3 length: 14 residues. Looked up from germline, CDR1 is KGHSH and CDR2 is LQKENI. The CDR3 reads CASSHTGPKETQYF.

The chain uses TRBV7-2 and TRBJ2-7. Germline CDR1 reads SGHTA; CDR2 reads FQGNSA. This CDR3 is built from 15 residues. The CDR3 here is CASSLGGGRADEQYF.

The chain employs TRBV19 and TRBJ2-7; the D call of TRBD1 rests on TCRdb alone, since no DNA is present to check it. The CDR3 contains 13 residues. Germline-derived CDR1 and CDR2 are LNHDA and SQIVND (reference sequence). The CDR3 loop is CASGTGGNYEQYF.

The chain recombines TRBV28 with TRBJ1-6. Germline CDR1 and CDR2: MDHEN and SYDVKM. The CDR3 is made up of 11 amino acids. CDR3 sequence reads: CASSFSAVLHF.